The 26 T cell receptor beta chains below come from one sample, sequenced in a study of blood T cells in healthy people across ages. Then a second PCR, running about 6 to 12 cycles, was carried out with a sample-barcoded 5' primer and a J-beta primer mix. Using its own MiXCR run on the 5' RACE reads, TCRdb lists one record per CDR3 protein. The sample holds 1.5 million to 2 million distinct CDR3 sequences, 40% to 55% seen once. The sample consisted of blood. Receptor source: a woman aged 35 to 49 in good health.

This chain links TRBV15 with TRBJ1-5; possible D gene TRBD1, 5 bases. The V end was cut by 0 bases, the J end by 4 bases, with 13 bases between. The CDR3 runs to 16 residues. Germline V gives CDR1 LNHNV, CDR2 YYDKDF (reference sequence). CDR3 sequence (DNA): TGTGCCACCAGCAGAGACAGGGCCGCGGTAAATCAGCCCCAGCATTTT. This translates into CATSRDRAAVNQPQHF.

This clonotype was observed a few times. This chain connects TRBV15 to TRBJ1-2, with TRBD1 as a possible D gene (5 bases). CDR3 length: 14 residues. From germline, CDR1 is LNHNV and CDR2 YYDKDF (reference sequence). Trimming removed 8 bases at V and 4 bases at J, with 17 bases between. CDR3 protein: CATPAVPQAYGYTF. CDR3 nucleotide sequence: TGTGCCACCCCGGCCGTTCCACAGGCCTATGGCTACACCTTC. The entire variable domain, with the rest obtained from reference TRBV15 and TRBJ1-2, is as follows: DAMVIQNPRYQVTQFGKPVTLSCSQTLNHNVMYWYQQKSSQAPKLLFHYYDKDFNNEADTPDNFQSRRPNTSFCFLDIRSPGLGDTAMYLCATPAVPQAYGYTFGSGTRLTVV.

As to this clonotype: Mismatch with germline at one junction end may stem from a read error. This chain connects TRBV7-2 to TRBJ1-2, with unresolved D. The CDR3 is 16 residues long. The germline V gene has CDR1 SGHTA and CDR2 FQGNSA. The CDR3 loop is CASSSYDLLANDGYTF. Here the CDR3 DNA reads TGTGCCAGCAGCTCCTACGACCTGTTAGCTAACGATGGCTACACCTTC.

This chain joins TRBV24-1 and TRBJ2-1, with 7 bases matching TRBD1. The CDR3 loop spans 16 amino acids. CDR1 is KGHDR and CDR2 is SFDVKD in the germline V gene. J lost 3 bases, V lost 4 bases, and 8 bases had no gene match. The CDR3 sequence: CATSDRRDSGYNEQFF. CDR3 nucleotide sequence: TGTGCCACCAGTGACCGCCGGGACAGCGGCTACAATGAGCAGTTCTTC.

In its sample, this clonotype was seen a few times. The rearrangement uses TRBV18 and TRBJ2-5, with unresolved D. In germline, CDR1 is KGHSH, CDR2 LQKENI. The ends were cut back, 2 bases at V and 1 base at J, with 8 bases in the middle. The length of the CDR3 is 14 residues. DNA for the CDR3: TGTGCCAGCTCACCAGTAAGGACCCAAGAGACCCAGTACTTC. Its protein product is CASSPVRTQETQYF.

The V call is TRBV13, the J call TRBJ1-2, with D perhaps TRBD1 (6 bases). The CDR3 consists of 14 residues. CDR1 and CDR2 from the germline V gene are PRHDT and FYEKMQ (reference sequence). The V end lost 5 bases, the J end lost 6 bases, and 16 bases lay between the germline ends. The CDR3 nucleotides read TGTGCCAGCAGCGGTGGACAGAGGGGACATGGCTACACCTTC. Amino acid sequence: CASSGGQRGHGYTF.

The chain couples TRBV12-3 or TRBV12-4 to TRBJ2-1, with 15 bases fitting TRBD2. CDR3 size: 19 residues. With V trimmed by 2 bases and J by 13 bases, 18 bases remained unmatched. CDR3 residues: CASSLPRTSGGAVQETQFF. For the CDR3, the DNA is TGTGCCAGCAGTTTACCCCGGACTAGCGGGGGGGCGGTCCAAGAGACCCAGTTCTTC.

This clonotype was counted once. The chain employs TRBV7-6 and TRBJ2-1; either TRBD1 or TRBD2 may fit D (5 bases each). V was clipped by 4 bases and J by 4 bases, with 17 bases between them. Germline V CDR1 and CDR2: SGHVS, FNYEAQ. This CDR3 comprises 16 residues. The CDR3 DNA follows: TGTGCCAGCAGCTCCTTGTTTACGGGACCTTACAATGAGCAGTTCTTC. It is translated as CASSSLFTGPYNEQFF.

The genes are TRBV11-2 and TRBJ2-5; D perhaps matches TRBD1 (6 bases). Judging by the DNA end, TRBJ2-7 fits better; the J call may be wrong. The CDR3 contains 14 residues. In germline, CDR1 is SGHAT, CDR2 FQNNGV. The CDR3 is CASSFLGAGGEQYF. Here the CDR3 DNA reads TGTGCCAGCAGCTTCCTGGGGGCCGGAGGCGAGCAGTACTTC.

This clonotype was picked up a small number of times. The chain is built from TRBV5-1 and TRBJ2-3; a possible D gene is TRBD1 (6 bases). The germline V and J ends were trimmed by 2 bases and 0 bases, with 16 bases remaining between them. Germline CDR1 and CDR2: SGHRS and YFSETQ. CDR3 length: 17 amino acids. In DNA, the CDR3 is TGCGCCAGCAGCTTTGGGGACACGACTCCTAGCACAGATACGCAGTATTTT. This codes for CASSFGDTTPSTDTQYF.

The V gene is TRBV18, the J gene TRBJ2-5; the D gene is possibly TRBD1 (5 bases). The CDR3 is 13 amino acids. V was shortened by 4 bases and J by 4 bases, with 10 bases between the two germline ends. Looked up from germline, CDR1 is KGHSH and CDR2 is LQKENI. CDR3 sequence: CASSQQVLETQYF. Written as DNA, the CDR3 is TGTGCCAGCTCACAACAGGTCCTAGAGACCCAGTACTTC.

This sequence joins TRBV2 and TRBJ2-6; possible D gene TRBD1, 5 bases. Germline V lookup: CDR1 SNHLY, CDR2 FYNNEI. V was trimmed by 2 bases and J by 4 bases, leaving 9 bases between them. CDR3 length: 15 residues. As DNA, the CDR3 is TGTGCCAGCAGTGAAATCAGGGCAGGGGCCAACGTCCTGACTTTC. Translating gives CASSEIRAGANVLTF.

The chain's CDR3 is CASTGQGRETQYF. In nucleotides, the CDR3 is TGTGCCAGCACCGGCCAGGGGCGTGAGACCCAGTACTTC. V gene TRBV6-6 combines with J gene TRBJ2-5; D may be TRBD1 (6 bases). V shed 7 bases and J shed 5 bases, with 14 bases lying between them. CDR3 length: 13 residues. Germline loops: CDR1 MNHNY, CDR2 SVGAGI (reference sequence).

This clonotype has just a few counts. The V and J genes are TRBV20-1 and TRBJ2-5; possibly TRBD1 or TRBD2 for D (5 bases each). The CDR3 runs 15 residues. Germline CDR1 reads DFQATT; CDR2 reads SNEGSKA (reference sequence). V was cut by 0 bases and J by 5 bases, with 16 bases left in between. CDR3 in amino acids: CSARDNRQGGETQYF. The DNA of the CDR3 is TGCAGTGCTAGAGATAACCGGCAGGGCGGGGAGACCCAGTACTTC.

This clonotype was recorded at least ten times. V and J are TRBV12-3 or TRBV12-4 and TRBJ2-5; D perhaps matches TRBD2 (6 bases). Trimming left V 5 bases short and J 5 bases short, with 21 bases between. The CDR3 runs 16 residues. DNA for the CDR3: TGTGCCAGCAGTCTGGGGGACTCTCCATCAGCGGAGACCCAGTACTTC. Residues: CASSLGDSPSAETQYF.

This clonotype was seen a few times. The chain is built from TRBV4-2 and TRBJ2-3; 9 bases match TRBD2. From germline, CDR1 is LGHNA and CDR2 YNFKEQ. V was pared by 0 bases and J by 6 bases, with 7 bases of the junction left unmatched. The CDR3 consists of 16 residues. DNA for the CDR3: TGTGCCAGCAGCCAAGATGGGGGCGGGGGGGCGGATACGCAGTATTTT. Its translation: CASSQDGGGGADTQYF.

This clonotype occurred a few times. This chain uses TRBV20-1 with TRBJ2-1; 14 bases match TRBD2. The CDR3 has 16 amino acids. Trimming took 4 bases from V and 5 from J; bases not matched to a gene: 7. The germline V gene encodes CDR1 DFQATT and CDR2 SNEGSKA (reference sequence). The CDR3, as DNA: TGCAGTGCTACCCAGACTAGCGGGGGGGTCGACAATGAGCAGTTCTTC. This gives the protein CSATQTSGGVDNEQFF.

V is TRBV18 and J is TRBJ2-5; 8 bases agree with TRBD1. Germline V gives CDR1 KGHSH, CDR2 LQKENI. The CDR3 has 16 residues. V trimming: 4 bases; J trimming: 0 bases; junction bases outside the gene matches: 7. The CDR3: CASSLRDRMYQETQYF. CDR3 nucleotides: TGTGCCAGCTCACTTAGGGACAGGATGTACCAAGAGACCCAGTACTTC.

Regarding this clonotype: Mismatch with germline at one junction end may stem from a read error. The CDR3 DNA reads as TGTGCCAGCTCACCCATGACAGTAGAGAGCCAGTACTTC. Its protein is CASSPMTVESQYF. This rearrangement joins TRBV18 to TRBJ2-5; tentatively, D is TRBD1 (5 bases). Germline V CDR1 and CDR2: KGHSH, LQKENI. This CDR3 contains 13 residues.

This clonotype was seen a handful of times. The rearrangement links TRBV5-1 to TRBJ2-3, with 9 bases identical to TRBD1. CDR1 and CDR2 from the germline V gene are SGHRS and YFSETQ. The length of the CDR3 is 15 residues. V trimming: 0 bases; J trimming: 4 bases; junction bases outside the gene matches: 3. The DNA for the CDR3 is TGCGCCAGCAGCTTGGAGGGACAGGGCCCAGATACGCAGTATTTT. This sequence encodes CASSLEGQGPDTQYF.

The chain combines TRBV11-2 with TRBJ2-5; weak D call: TRBD2 (5 bases). The tail of the sequence fits TRBJ2-7 better, so the J call may be wrong. The CDR3 length is 15 residues. The V gene's germline CDR1 is SGHAT and CDR2 FQNNGV. CDR3 DNA sequence: TGTGCCAGCAGCCCCCACTCTACTAGGCACTACGAGCAGTACTTC. It is translated as CASSPHSTRHYEQYF.

This clonotype appeared many times. The chain joins TRBV12-3 or TRBV12-4 to TRBJ2-5, with 9 bases aligning to TRBD1. This CDR3 has 14 residues. V lost 4 bases, J lost 2 bases, and 2 bases stayed unmatched. In DNA, the CDR3 is TGTGCCAGCAGTTGGGGACAGGGTCAAGAGACCCAGTACTTC. Protein sequence: CASSWGQGQETQYF.

CDR3 sequence reads: CASSPALGVTTNEKLFF. Written as DNA, the CDR3 is TGTGCCAGCAGTCCTGCCCTGGGGGTAACAACTAATGAAAAACTGTTTTTT. V usage is TRBV12-3 or TRBV12-4 and J usage is TRBJ1-4; the D gene is possibly TRBD1 (5 bases). V gave up 5 bases and J gave up 0 bases, with 16 bases separating them. The CDR3 length is 17 residues.

The chain employs TRBV6-2 or TRBV6-3 and TRBJ2-7; TRBD1 matches at 7 bases. CDR3 length equals 14 residues. Germline V gives CDR1 MNHEY, CDR2 SVGEGT. With V trimmed by 7 bases and J by 2 bases, 8 bases remained unmatched. The CDR3 DNA reads TGTGCCAGCATACAGACAGGGCTCCCCTACGAGCAGTACTTC. Its translation: CASIQTGLPYEQYF.

V usage is TRBV20-1 and J usage is TRBJ2-1; 9 bases are shared with TRBD1. Germline CDR1 DFQATT, CDR2 SNEGSKA (reference sequence). This CDR3 is 14 amino acids long. J gave up 15 bases and V 0 bases, and 12 bases lay outside the gene matches. The CDR3 reads CSAREPGQGIRRFF. As DNA, the CDR3 is TGCAGTGCTAGAGAGCCGGGACAGGGCATTAGGCGGTTCTTC.

This chain joins TRBV20-1 and TRBJ2-7; D call uncertain. With the DNA end fitting TRBJ2-5 better, the J assignment may be wrong. The germline CDR1 and CDR2 sequences are DFQATT and SNEGSKA (reference sequence). The CDR3 has 13 residues. The CDR3 sequence: CSATHRPRETQYF. Here the CDR3 DNA reads TGCAGTGCTACCCACCGCCCCCGGGAGACCCAGTACTTC.